This is a list of T cell receptor beta chains from one sample in a study of lymphopenia after photon versus proton radiotherapy. The table came from immunoSEQ multiplex PCR; TCRdb's copy has only in-frame clones and leaves some out. The sample has about 70,000 clones; over 70% are singletons. Here the sequenced sample was peripheral blood, taken from a patient treated with proton-based radiotherapy. Source of these receptors: an elderly man with esophageal cancer. The CDR3 runs from the conserved cysteine through the conserved F or W. The D gene is left open where the match is weak. A row's size may be missing; if present it is once, few, many or a size class.

TRBV19	-	TRBJ2-1	TRBD2	CASSRSGRQNEQFF	TGTGCCAGTAGTAGGAGCGGGAGACAGAATGAGCAGTTCTTC
TRBV18	-	TRBJ2-3	-	CASSPPSTDTQYF	TGTGCCAGCTCACCCCCTAGCACAGATACGCAGTATTTT
TRBV25-1	-	TRBJ1-5	-	CASSPGGSNQPQHF	TGTGCCAGCAGTCCCGGGGGGAGCAATCAGCCCCAGCATTTT
TRBV30	-	TRBJ1-2	-	CAWSSAYGYTF	TGTGCCTGGAGTTCAGCCTATGGCTACACCTTC
TRBV6-5	-	TRBJ1-2	-	CASSRGRSPHGYTF	TGTGCCAGCAGTCGAGGACGGTCGCCTCACGGCTACACCTTC
TRBV4-1	few	TRBJ1-5	-	CASSQDRQGNQPQHF	TGCGCCAGCAGCCAGGACCGACAAGGCAATCAGCCCCAGCATTTT
TRBV10-1	once	TRBJ2-7	-	CASSVAHPSDEQYF	TGCGCCAGCAGTGTAGCCCACCCGTCCGACGAGCAGTACTTC
TRBV30	once	TRBJ1-4	-	CAWSRGGQEKLFF	TGTGCCTGGAGTAGGGGGGGGCAGGAAAAACTGTTTTTT
TRBV5-6	-	TRBJ2-1	-	CASSFDWKQFF	TGTGCCAGCAGCTTCGACTGGAAGCAGTTCTTC
TRBV11-1	-	TRBJ1-5	TRBD1	CASSPTGGGQPQHF	TGTGCCAGCAGCCCGACAGGGGGTGGACAGCCCCAGCATTTT
TRBV29-1	-	TRBJ2-7	-	CSVGPVADEQYF	TGCAGCGTTGGTCCAGTGGCGGACGAGCAGTACTTC
TRBV30	-	TRBJ2-2	TRBD2	CAWSGLAAYTGELFF	TGTGCCTGGAGTGGGCTAGCGGCATACACCGGGGAGCTGTTTTTT
TRBV7-8	-	TRBJ1-3	-	CASRAASSGNTIYF	TGTGCCAGCAGGGCAGCCAGCTCTGGAAACACCATATATTTT
TRBV29-1	-	TRBJ2-3	TRBD2	CSVPGGLAGVGTDTQYF	TGCAGCGTTCCTGGAGGGCTAGCGGGAGTTGGTACAGATACGCAGTATTTT
TRBV21-1	once	TRBJ2-7	-	CASSKVGLAAYEQYF	TGTGCCAGCAGCAAAGTAGGGCTAGCGGCCTACGAGCAGTACTTC
TRBV7-2	few	TRBJ2-4	-	CASSLMRIAKNIQYF	TGTGCCAGCAGCTTAATGAGAATAGCCAAAAACATTCAGTACTTC
TRBV9	-	TRBJ2-7	TRBD2	CASSRRLAGVSEQYF	TGTGCCAGCAGCCGCCGACTAGCGGGAGTCTCCGAGCAGTACTTC
TRBV7-3	-	TRBJ2-1	-	CASSYRAATDEQFF	TGTGCCAGCAGCTACCGGGCAGCCACGGATGAGCAGTTCTTC
TRBV7-8	-	TRBJ2-1	TRBD1	CASSSPGTGISSEQFF	TGTGCCAGCAGCTCCCCCGGGACAGGGATTAGTAGTGAGCAGTTCTTC
TRBV7-2	-	TRBJ1-5	-	CASSVTGRLNQPQHF	TGTGCCAGCAGCGTCACAGGACGGCTCAATCAGCCCCAGCATTTT
TRBV7-8	-	TRBJ2-5	-	CASSLRSEKETQYF	TGTGCCAGCAGCCTACGATCAGAGAAAGAGACCCAGTACTTC
TRBV2	-	TRBJ2-2	TRBD2	CASSQTSLGGELFF	TGTGCCAGCAGTCAGACTAGCTTGGGCGGGGAGCTGTTTTTT
TRBV5-6	-	TRBJ1-1	-	CASRSDTEAFF	TGTGCCAGCAGGTCGGATACTGAAGCTTTCTTT
TRBV19	-	TRBJ2-3	TRBD1	CASSRDRGITDTQYF	TGTGCCAGTAGCCGGGACAGGGGGATAACAGATACGCAGTATTTT
TRBV27	-	TRBJ2-7	-	CASRTGTARPREQYF	TGTGCCAGCCGTACCGGGACGGCCCGGCCACGCGAGCAGTACTTC
TRBV4-3	-	TRBJ2-3	-	CASSQVGSATDTQYF	TGCGCCAGCAGCCAAGTCGGATCCGCCACAGATACGCAGTATTTT
TRBV27	-	TRBJ1-1	-	CASSLAGTNTEAFF	TGTGCCAGCAGTTTGGCGGGAACGAACACTGAAGCTTTCTTT
TRBV5-1	-	TRBJ2-1	TRBD1	CASSLRAGTGTYNEQFF	TGCGCCAGCAGCTTGCGGGCCGGGACAGGGACCTACAATGAGCAGTTCTTC
TRBV7-2	few	TRBJ2-6	-	CARTGVGSGANVLTF	TGTGCCAGGACAGGCGTGGGCTCTGGGGCCAACGTCCTGACTTTC
TRBV14	-	TRBJ1-2	-	CASSQAGVNTF	TGTGCCAGCAGCCAAGCTGGGGTGAACACCTTC
TRBV7-3	-	TRBJ1-1	TRBD1	CASSHGTGGDTEAFF	TGTGCCAGCAGCCACGGGACAGGGGGTGACACTGAAGCTTTCTTT
TRBV7-2	-	TRBJ1-1	-	CASSRPRGTEAFF	TGTGCCAGCAGCCGTCCGCGGGGAACTGAAGCTTTCTTT
TRBV10-3	-	TRBJ1-4	-	CAISDQKNEKLFF	TGTGCCATCAGCGACCAGAAAAATGAAAAACTGTTTTTT
TRBV30	-	TRBJ2-3	-	CAWSVLASTDTQYF	TGTGCCTGGAGTGTACTGGCCAGCACAGATACGCAGTATTTT
TRBV2	-	TRBJ1-2	TRBD1	CASSRGPGDYGYTF	TGTGCCAGCAGCAGGGGGCCGGGCGACTATGGCTACACCTTC
TRBV7-2	once	TRBJ2-1	-	CASSLIAGTQSYNEQFF	TGTGCCAGCAGCTTAATAGCTGGGACCCAGTCCTACAATGAGCAGTTCTTC
TRBV5-4	-	TRBJ2-5	TRBD1	CASSFTGGKKTQYF	TGTGCCAGCAGCTTTACAGGGGGGAAAAAGACCCAGTACTTC
TRBV6-1	-	TRBJ2-1	-	CASSVGRSSYNEQFF	TGTGCCAGCAGTGTAGGCAGGAGCTCCTACAATGAGCAGTTCTTC
TRBV7-9	-	TRBJ2-1	-	CASSFGPPLWSYNEQFF	TGTGCCAGCAGCTTCGGGCCTCCCCTATGGTCCTACAATGAGCAGTTCTTC
TRBV7-2	once	TRBJ1-5	-	CASSLGRDQPQHF	TGTGCCAGCAGCTTGGGACGGGATCAGCCCCAGCATTTT
TRBV14	-	TRBJ1-2	-	CASSQDHNYGYTF	TGTGCCAGCAGCCAAGATCATAACTATGGCTACACCTTC
TRBV4-1	many	TRBJ1-4	TRBD1	CASSQAPGGFEKLFF	TGCGCCAGCAGCCAAGCCCCAGGGGGCTTTGAAAAACTGTTTTTT
TRBV4-1	few	TRBJ2-2	TRBD1	CASTLQGVGGELFF	TGCGCCAGCACCCTACAGGGGGTGGGCGGGGAGCTGTTTTTT
TRBV5-4	-	TRBJ1-2	TRBD1	CASSSGTAYGYTF	TGTGCCAGCAGCTCAGGGACAGCCTATGGCTACACCTTC
TRBV4-1	-	TRBJ1-5	-	CASSQPTQGYNQPQHF	TGCGCCAGCAGCCAACCCACACAGGGTTACAATCAGCCCCAGCATTTT
TRBV4-3	-	TRBJ2-7	TRBD1	CASSRQQGESYEQYF	TGCGCCAGCAGCCGTCAACAGGGGGAGTCCTACGAGCAGTACTTC
TRBV7-9	-	TRBJ2-1	-	CASGHQGIPGEQFF	TGTGCCAGCGGCCATCAGGGGATCCCAGGAGAGCAGTTCTTC
TRBV4-3	-	TRBJ1-4	-	CASSQFVGPNEKLFF	TGCGCCAGCAGCCAGTTTGTCGGGCCCAATGAAAAACTGTTTTTT
TRBV19	-	TRBJ1-5	-	CASSYSTNQPQHF	TGTGCCAGTAGTTACAGTACTAATCAGCCCCAGCATTTT
TRBV5-6	-	TRBJ1-4	-	CASSPWGGNEKLFF	TGTGCCAGCAGCCCGTGGGGGGGCAATGAAAAACTGTTTTTT
TRBV5-1	-	TRBJ2-3	-	CASSAGQGVVSGRIWPPDTQYF	TGCGCCAGCAGCGCCGGACAGGGGGTCGTTAGCGGGAGAATTTGGCCGCCAGATACGCAGTATTTT